A selection of T cell receptor beta chains follows, all from one sample in a study of cytomegalovirus exposure and HLA in healthy donors. Clones were read by immunoSEQ multiplex PCR, and TCRdb kept only the in-frame ones, dropping some. Found here are about 130,000 clones, roughly 78% of them singletons; the top ten hold approximately 6.2%. Specimen: PBMCs. The source is a middle-aged man in good health and CMV-seropositive. The CDR3 runs from the conserved cysteine through the conserved F or W.

v_call	j_call	cdr3_length	cdr3_aa
TRBV7-9	TRBJ2-1	16	CASSLRGGGSYNEQFF
TRBV7-2	TRBJ2-7	14	CASSQTTRSYEQYF
TRBV28	TRBJ2-1	16	CASSLRPGGSYNEQFF
TRBV7-9	TRBJ1-6	13	CASSVSLNSPLHF
TRBV9	TRBJ2-7	15	CASSVGGTETYEQYF
TRBV7-2	TRBJ2-1	15	CASSFLAGVVNEQFF
TRBV4-1	TRBJ2-1	15	CASSQALAGFDEQFF
TRBV5-1	TRBJ1-6	15	CASSLVADRDTPLHF
TRBV2	TRBJ2-7	12	CASYREGVEQYF
TRBV2	TRBJ1-6	13	CASSVRFNSPLHF
TRBV5-1	TRBJ2-7	14	CASSSGQGSSEQYF
TRBV11-2	TRBJ1-2	14	CASSLVGAGYGYTF
TRBV9	TRBJ2-7	14	CASSYSGSVYEQYF
TRBV5-4	TRBJ2-7	17	CASSLGGDSGSLYEQYF
TRBV19	TRBJ2-7	12	CASSAASLEQYF
TRBV19	TRBJ2-3	15	CASSPRDRRTDTQYF
TRBV5-1	TRBJ2-7	14	CASSLDRRQGEQYF
TRBV5-1	TRBJ2-1	14	CASSLGQGGDEQFF